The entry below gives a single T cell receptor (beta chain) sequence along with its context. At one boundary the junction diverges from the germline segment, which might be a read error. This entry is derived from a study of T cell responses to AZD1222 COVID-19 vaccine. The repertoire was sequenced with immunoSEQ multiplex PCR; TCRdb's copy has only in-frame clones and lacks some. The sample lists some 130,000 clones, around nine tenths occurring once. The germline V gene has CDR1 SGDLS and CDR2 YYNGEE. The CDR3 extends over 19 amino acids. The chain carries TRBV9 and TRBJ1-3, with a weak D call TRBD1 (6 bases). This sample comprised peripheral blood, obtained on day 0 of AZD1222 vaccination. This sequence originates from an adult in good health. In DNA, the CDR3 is TGTGCCAGCACAGAAAAGGTTAGTGGACAGCCCCACTCTGGAAACACCTTATATTTT. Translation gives CASTEKVSGQPHSGNTLYF.